The 16 T cell receptor beta chains given below trace back to one sample, sequenced in a study of tumor and adjacent non-tumor tissue in lung cancer. No cell sorting was done before RNA was extracted from the tissue. TCRbeta libraries were built with three rounds of nested PCR, modified from ARM-PCR. TCRdb ran MiXCR on the multiplex PCR reads and lists one entry per CDR3 protein. The data contain approximately 150,000 distinct CDR3 sequences, roughly 70% of them seen just once; the ten biggest clones take up roughly 18%. The sequenced material came from lung tumor tissue. The receptors here all came from a man aged 60-69 years with small cell lung cancer.

On this clonotype: A much larger clone is a single base away; this may be a read error. The chain uses TRBV7-9 and TRBJ2-3; D tentatively reads TRBD1 or TRBD2 (5 bases each). CDR1 and CDR2 from the germline V gene are SEHNR and FQNEAQ (reference sequence). The CDR3 length is 13 residues. The DNA for the CDR3 is TGTGCCAGCAGCTTATCCGGGGCAGATGCGCAGTATTTT. This sequence encodes CASSLSGADAQYF.

The chain recombines TRBV11-2 with TRBJ2-7; 7 nucleotides match TRBD2. The CDR3 runs 15 residues. V trimming: 1 base; J trimming: 7 bases; junction bases outside the gene matches: 10. CDR1 is SGHAT, CDR2 FQNNGV, per germline. The CDR3 DNA is TGTGCCAGCAGCTTAGGGTTCTCGAGGGACTATGAGCAGTACTTC. Its protein is CASSLGFSRDYEQYF.

CDR3 in amino acids: CATSTSQVQDSSYNEQFF. DNA of the CDR3: TGTGCCACCAGTACATCACAGGTTCAGGACAGCTCCTACAATGAGCAGTTCTTC. This sequence joins TRBV24-1 and TRBJ2-1, with D maybe TRBD1 (6 bases). Germline CDR1 KGHDR, CDR2 SFDVKD. There are 18 residues in the CDR3. The V gene lost 6 bases and the J gene lost 0 bases, with 20 bases spanning the gap.

This rearrangement joins TRBV20-1 to TRBJ2-7; TRBD1 might be the D (6 bases). The length of the CDR3 is 14 residues. Trimming took off 3 bases at V and 1 base at J, with 13 bases between the two ends. Per the germline V gene, CDR1 is DFQATT and CDR2 is SNEGSKA (reference sequence). This CDR3 is CSASLQGSSYEQYF. In nucleotides, the CDR3 is TGCAGTGCTAGTTTGCAGGGGTCGTCCTACGAGCAGTACTTC.

A remark on this clonotype: The junction does not match germline at one end; this may be a read error. The chain carries TRBV4-1 and TRBJ2-1; perhaps TRBD2 as D (5 bases). Germline CDR1 and CDR2: MGHRA and YSYEKL. The CDR3 consists of 16 residues. The CDR3 coding sequence is TGCGCCATCAGCCCACCAGAGACTAACGGAAACAATGAGCAGTTCTTC. Translation: CAISPPETNGNNEQFF.

This clonotype was observed a few times. Its ends do not fully match the called genes, so a read error is possible. The J gene is TRBJ2-1, the V gene TRBV11-2, with 7 bases lining up with TRBD1. Germline assignment: CDR1 SGHAT and CDR2 FQNNGV. The CDR3 length is 13 residues. DNA for the CDR3: TGTACCAGCAGCCGGGACAGTTACAATGAGCAGTTCTTC. Translated: CTSSRDSYNEQFF.

Only one count was recorded for this clonotype. A single base separates this from a much larger clone, so it may be a read error. The chain recombines TRBV6-2 or TRBV6-3 with TRBJ2-1; 7 bases are a match to TRBD2. Trimming removed 4 bases from V and 9 bases from J; junction bases left unmatched: 12. Germline CDR1 MNHEY, CDR2 SVGEGT. This CDR3 is 15 amino acids long. The CDR3, as DNA: TGTGCCAGCAGTTCTCTAGCGGTGATGAGTAGTGAGCAGTTCTTC. Translation: CASSSLAVMSSEQFF.

Note on this clonotype: The conserved final phenylalanine or tryptophan is absent from the CDR3, which likely points to a read error. No DNA is shown, since the ends of the CDR3 on it are uncertain; the CDR3 is the one TCRdb lists. The chain recombines TRBV11-2 with TRBJ2-5; TRBD1 was called by the table and not checked on the DNA. The CDR3 comprises 12 residues, both ends counted. From germline, CDR1 is SGHAT and CDR2 FQNNGV. The CDR3 protein is CASTVTGTQEYL.

A word on this clonotype: This CDR3 fails to terminate in the conserved phenylalanine or tryptophan, so it likely reflects a read error. CDR3 protein: CASSASGRSYNEQFI. The CDR3 DNA reads TGTGCCAGCAGTGCTAGCGGGAGATCCTACAATGAGCAGTTCATC. This rearrangement joins TRBV11-1 to TRBJ2-1, with 10 bases that match TRBD2. There are 15 residues in the CDR3. The V gene end was trimmed by 6 bases and the J gene end by 1 base; junction bases not matched to a gene: 3. Germline lookup yields CDR1 SGHAT and CDR2 FQDESV (reference sequence).

Comment on this clonotype: A single base separates this from a much larger clone, so it may be a read error. This chain joins TRBV6-1 and TRBJ1-5; 9 bases are shared with TRBD1. Germline V gives CDR1 MNHNS, CDR2 SASEGT. This CDR3 comprises 17 residues. The V segment lost 6 bases and the J segment 2 bases; nucleotides outside the gene matches: 11. The CDR3 coding sequence is TGTGCCAGCAGCGCCGAGGGACAGGGAGGTGGCAATCAGCCCCAGCATTTT. Protein sequence: CASSAEGQGGGNQPQHF.

As concerns this clonotype: An end of the junction does not agree with germline; a read error may underlie this. This sequence joins TRBV11-2 and TRBJ2-7; TRBD1 matches 10 bases. The CDR3 contains 15 residues. CDR1 SGHAT and CDR2 FQNNGV come from the germline V gene. CDR3 nucleotide sequence: TGTGTCAGCAGCCGGACGAGGACAGGGGGATACGAGCAGTACTTC. Its protein product is CVSSRTRTGGYEQYF.

This clonotype was found many times. This sequence joins TRBV4-2 and TRBJ1-4; the match to TRBD1 covers 7 bases. CDR1 and CDR2 from the germline V gene are LGHNA and YNFKEQ. The V and J ends lost 1 base and 5 bases, in that order; junction bases with no gene match: 4. There are 15 residues in the CDR3. CDR3 bases: TGTGCCAGCAGCCAAGCAAAGACAGGGAATGAAAAACTGTTTTTT. This codes for CASSQAKTGNEKLFF.

The genes are TRBV20-1 and TRBJ2-7, with D perhaps TRBD2 (6 bases). The germline gives CDR1 DFQATT, CDR2 SNEGSKA (reference sequence). The CDR3 sequence is 13 residues long. The CDR3 loop reads CNVYSGNSYEQYF. The DNA of the CDR3 is TGCAATGTGTATAGCGGTAACTCCTACGAGCAGTACTTC.

As regards this clonotype: Germline is not matched at one junction end, which may reflect a read error. CDR3 sequence (DNA): TGTGCCAGTAGTTCGGGACTAGCGAGCTACAATGAGCATTTCTTC. Translated, it gives CASSSGLASYNEHFF. The genes are TRBV12-3 or TRBV12-4 and TRBJ2-1; 10 bases fit TRBD2. This CDR3 has 15 amino acids.

This clonotype was detected only a few times. A read error may be the cause here, since a much bigger clone is one base away. The rearrangement links TRBV6-5 to TRBJ2-7, with TRBD2 matching 8 bases. Germline V lookup: CDR1 MNHEY, CDR2 SVGAGI. V lost 1 base, J lost 3 bases, and 20 bases stayed unmatched. This CDR3 comprises 20 residues. The CDR3 DNA reads as TGTGCCAGCAGTTACTTGAGTGCAGGGGCGGGAGGTGTCGCAAACTACGAGCAGTACTTC. This sequence encodes CASSYLSAGAGGVANYEQYF.

Comment on this clonotype: Its ends do not fully match the called genes, so a read error is possible. The chain links TRBV5-4 to TRBJ2-3; perhaps D is TRBD1 or TRBD2 (5 bases each). CDR3 size: 17 residues. CDR1 is SGHNT and CDR2 is YYREEE in the germline V gene (reference sequence). The CDR3: CANSFTRSMGGGDTQYF. The CDR3 nucleotides read TGTGCCAACAGCTTTACGCGTTCTATGGGTGGGGGAGATACGCAGTATTTT. The entire variable domain, with the rest obtained from reference TRBV5-4 and TRBJ2-3, is as follows: ETGVTQSPTHLIKTRGQQVTLRCSSQSGHNTVSWYQQALGQGPQFIFQYYREEENGRGNFPPRFSGLQFPNYSSELNVNALELDDSALYLCANSFTRSMGGGDTQYFGPGTRLTVL.